This TCR beta chain was identified during a study of graft-versus-host responses after intestinal transplantation. Study-wide background: All of the recipients had induction that used anti-thymocyte globulin, then tacrolimus and steroids for 2 to 3 years. General study results and limits: Recipient marrow contained GvH clones, some of which appeared first in ileum or blood. Early post-transplant HvG declines showed an association with peak circulating GvH clone levels.

Assay used: immunoSEQ multiplex PCR; TCRdb lists only in-frame clones, some missing. The sample gives approximately 93,000 clones, 80% to 95% of which show up once; roughly 0.07% is in the top ten. The J segment lost 5 bases and the V segment lost 2 bases, leaving 8 bases of the junction unmatched. Per germline, CDR1 MNHNY and CDR2 SVGAGI (reference sequence). The CDR3 consists of 16 residues. On this clone: Its antigen is undetermined.

This clonotype originated in a human donor who was the organ donor for an intestinal transplant. The sample was unstimulated CD8+ T cells sorted from spleen or lymph node cells, taken before transplant. The chain joins TRBV6-6 to TRBJ1-4, with 7 nucleotides matching TRBD1. This CDR3 is CASSYLPGQINEKLFF. In DNA, the CDR3 is TGTGCCAGCAGTTACCTCCCGGGACAGATCAATGAAAAACTGTTTTTT.